These T cell receptor beta chains were read from a single sample in a study of T cell responses to AZD1222 COVID-19 vaccine. The table came from immunoSEQ multiplex PCR; TCRdb's copy has only in-frame clones and leaves some out. This sample has some 64,000 clones; about 90% occur once, and the top ten carry more than 6%. The material sequenced was peripheral blood, taken 28 days after the second dose of the MenACWY control vaccine. Receptors were obtained from an adult who received the MenACWY meningococcal vaccine as a control. CDR3s include the opening cysteine and the closing phenylalanine or tryptophan. The order of the fields is J gene, clone size, V gene, D gene, CDR3 protein, CDR3 DNA. A D gene is named only where the DNA matches it firmly. Clone size is given for some rows only: seen once, a few or many times, or a class if the clone is expanded.

>TRBJ2-3|.|TRBV18|TRBD1
CASSPTDRADTQYF
TGTGCCAGCTCCCCCACGGACAGGGCAGATACGCAGTATTTT
>TRBJ2-2|.|TRBV21-1|.
CASQDRRNTGELFF
TGTGCCAGCCAGGACAGGCGGAACACCGGGGAGCTGTTTTTT
>TRBJ1-1|.|TRBV6-5|.
CASSYSGIRSEAFF
TGTGCCAGCAGTTACTCGGGAATAAGATCTGAAGCTTTCTTT
>TRBJ2-5|.|TRBV15|.
CATSRDQGPETQYF
TGTGCCACCAGCAGAGATCAGGGGCCAGAGACCCAGTACTTC
>TRBJ2-5|once|TRBV4-1|TRBD1
CASRIRATGAWETQYF
TGCGCCAGCAGAATCCGAGCCACAGGGGCTTGGGAGACCCAGTACTTC
>TRBJ2-3|.|TRBV6-6|TRBD1
CASSLTGLADTQYF
TGTGCCAGCAGCCTGACAGGGTTGGCAGATACGCAGTATTTT
>TRBJ2-2|.|TRBV11-2|.
CASSLDLDSELFF
TGTGCCAGCAGCTTAGATCTTGACTCGGAGCTGTTTTTT
>TRBJ1-1|.|TRBV28|.
CASRPTSNTEAFF
TGTGCCAGCAGGCCTACATCGAACACTGAAGCTTTCTTT
>TRBJ2-1|.|TRBV3-1/TRBV3-2|.
CASSLQGQQFF
TGTGCCAGCAGTCTCCAGGGCCAGCAGTTCTTC
>TRBJ2-1|.|TRBV6-2/TRBV6-3|.
CASSSDSYNEQFF
TGTGCCAGCAGTAGCGACTCCTACAATGAGCAGTTCTTC
>TRBJ2-5|.|TRBV15|TRBD1
CATRDRGDETQYF
TGTGCCACCAGGGACAGGGGGGATGAGACCCAGTACTTC
>TRBJ2-7|.|TRBV7-8|.
CASSEARWGSETYEQYF
TGTGCCAGCAGCGAAGCCCGGTGGGGGTCAGAAACCTACGAGCAGTACTTC
>TRBJ2-3|.|TRBV5-4|TRBD1
CASSLGTGSSDTQYF
TGTGCCAGCAGCTTGGGGACAGGGAGTTCAGATACGCAGTATTTT
>TRBJ2-1|.|TRBV5-1|TRBD2
CASFDPNSGRLNEQFF
TGCGCCAGCTTTGACCCAAATAGCGGGAGGCTGAATGAGCAGTTCTTC
>TRBJ2-4|.|TRBV30|.
CAWSPPHGNIQYF
TGTGCCTGGAGCCCCCCCCATGGAAACATTCAGTACTTC
>TRBJ1-5|.|TRBV7-6|.
CASAQQGDQPQHF
TGTGCCAGCGCACAACAGGGCGATCAGCCCCAGCATTTT
>TRBJ1-4|.|TRBV6-5|.
CASSYGPIAEKLFF
TGTGCCAGCAGTTACGGGCCGATAGCGGAAAAACTGTTTTTT
>TRBJ2-3|.|TRBV6-5|.
CASSYSGSTDTQYF
TGTGCCAGCAGTTACTCGGGCAGCACAGATACGCAGTATTTT
>TRBJ1-1|.|TRBV6-5|.
CASSFRGRGAAFF
TGTGCCAGCAGTTTCCGGGGCCGAGGGGCTGCTTTCTTT
>TRBJ2-1|once|TRBV5-1|.
CASKEPPYNEQFF
TGCGCCAGCAAAGAACCCCCCTACAATGAGCAGTTCTTC
>TRBJ1-1|.|TRBV3-1/TRBV3-2|.
CASSQFLLWGRDTEAFF
TGTGCCAGCAGCCAATTCCTTTTGTGGGGCCGGGACACTGAAGCTTTCTTT
>TRBJ1-5|.|TRBV7-7|TRBD1
CARTGCQWPQHF
TGTGCTAGGACAGGATGCCAGTGGCCCCAGCATTTT
>TRBJ1-1|.|TRBV6-2/TRBV6-3|.
CASSYSIAGNTFYTEAFF
TGTGCCAGCAGTTACTCCATTGCAGGAAACACTTTCTACACTGAAGCTTTCTTT
>TRBJ2-5|.|TRBV28|.
CASSLRGGGETQYF
TGTGCCAGCAGTTTACGGGGTGGAGGGGAGACCCAGTACTTC
>TRBJ2-7|.|TRBV18|.
CASSPSVYEQYF
TGTGCCAGCTCACCGTCGGTTTACGAGCAGTACTTC
>TRBJ2-1|.|TRBV27|.
CASSPGPGSYNEQFF
TGTGCCAGCAGTCCGGGGCCCGGGAGCTACAATGAGCAGTTCTTC
>TRBJ2-5|.|TRBV3-1/TRBV3-2|.
CASEITPGSSKTQYF
TGTGCCAGCGAAATTACCCCAGGGTCCTCAAAGACCCAGTACTTC
>TRBJ1-5|.|TRBV9|.
CASSVGYSLDPYSNQPQHF
TGTGCCAGCAGCGTAGGTTACAGTTTAGACCCGTATAGCAATCAGCCCCAGCATTTT
>TRBJ1-5|.|TRBV19|TRBD1
CASSGTGGKQPQHF
TGTGCCAGTAGCGGGACAGGGGGCAAGCAGCCCCAGCATTTT
>TRBJ1-2|.|TRBV19|.
CATSLWEGYTF
TGTGCCACTTCCCTTTGGGAGGGCTACACCTTC